Listed below are T cell receptor beta chains from one sample, sequenced in a study of human T cells and chemical hapten exposure. MiXCR was run by TCRdb on the RACE reads, yielding one entry per CDR3 protein. Counted here are 75,000 to 90,000 distinct CDR3 sequences, 10% to 15% occurring once; the ten biggest clones make up roughly 3.4%. This material consisted of whole blood, taken in connection with sensitization to the hapten diphenylcyclopropenone (DPC). The receptors were sampled from a woman in her sixties with alopecia areata. Some clones in this sample may be carry-over from other donors' samples. Both conserved end residues are part of each CDR3. The order of the fields is clone size, D gene, J gene, V gene, CDR3 protein. The D gene is left open where the match is weak. Size tells how often a clone was seen (once, few, many) or the class of an expanded clone, and some rows leave it out.

abundance: -; d_gene: -; j_gene: TRBJ1-1; v_gene: TRBV6-1; CDR3aa: CASSPLDRYTEAFF
abundance: -; d_gene: -; j_gene: TRBJ2-1; v_gene: TRBV3-1; CDR3aa: CASSQVGLEQFF
abundance: -; d_gene: TRBD2; j_gene: TRBJ2-5; v_gene: TRBV19; CDR3aa: CASSSPTSGGETQYF
abundance: -; d_gene: TRBD2; j_gene: TRBJ2-1; v_gene: TRBV5-5; CDR3aa: CASSLAPLAGPSSYNEQFF
abundance: -; d_gene: -; j_gene: TRBJ2-3; v_gene: TRBV5-1; CDR3aa: CASSPSGFTDTQYF
abundance: -; d_gene: -; j_gene: TRBJ1-4; v_gene: TRBV14; CDR3aa: CASSQESYYPGSNEKLFF
abundance: -; d_gene: TRBD1; j_gene: TRBJ1-4; v_gene: TRBV19; CDR3aa: CASSPGQEGWEKLFF
abundance: -; d_gene: -; j_gene: TRBJ2-1; v_gene: TRBV6-6; CDR3aa: CASSRGGNEQFF
abundance: -; d_gene: -; j_gene: TRBJ2-7; v_gene: TRBV7-6; CDR3aa: CASSSGPGTYEQYF
abundance: few; d_gene: -; j_gene: TRBJ2-1; v_gene: TRBV27; CDR3aa: CASSYGTNSYNEQFF
abundance: few; d_gene: -; j_gene: TRBJ1-2; v_gene: TRBV5-1; CDR3aa: CASSPEAGNYGYTF
abundance: few; d_gene: -; j_gene: TRBJ1-4; v_gene: TRBV7-8; CDR3aa: CASSLGPGVMFF
abundance: few; d_gene: -; j_gene: TRBJ2-3; v_gene: TRBV24-1; CDR3aa: CATSARGSTDTQYF
abundance: few; d_gene: TRBD2; j_gene: TRBJ2-3; v_gene: TRBV6-1; CDR3aa: CASRLGLAGGLGTDTQYF
abundance: few; d_gene: -; j_gene: TRBJ1-1; v_gene: TRBV18; CDR3aa: CASSPLTDLNTEAFF
abundance: many; d_gene: -; j_gene: TRBJ2-6; v_gene: TRBV19; CDR3aa: CASSVASGANVLTF
abundance: few; d_gene: -; j_gene: TRBJ1-2; v_gene: TRBV18; CDR3aa: CASSPTWPEGDGYTF
abundance: few; d_gene: -; j_gene: TRBJ2-3; v_gene: TRBV15; CDR3aa: CATSRKSGSSTDTQYF
abundance: many; d_gene: -; j_gene: TRBJ2-7; v_gene: TRBV10-3; CDR3aa: CAISESEQFHEQYF
abundance: many; d_gene: TRBD1; j_gene: TRBJ1-2; v_gene: TRBV29-1; CDR3aa: CSVQGGGGYTF
abundance: few; d_gene: TRBD1; j_gene: TRBJ2-5; v_gene: TRBV5-1; CDR3aa: CASSQGTGRETQYF
abundance: many; d_gene: -; j_gene: TRBJ1-1; v_gene: TRBV13; CDR3aa: CASSRGKGYRKTEAFF
abundance: few; d_gene: -; j_gene: TRBJ2-4; v_gene: TRBV4-1; CDR3aa: CASSQDGLGGKRGKNIQYF
abundance: once; d_gene: -; j_gene: TRBJ2-3; v_gene: TRBV10-2; CDR3aa: CASNPNGADTQYF
abundance: -; d_gene: -; j_gene: TRBJ1-6; v_gene: TRBV18; CDR3aa: CASSPPKGGNSPLHF
abundance: many; d_gene: -; j_gene: TRBJ2-1; v_gene: TRBV2; CDR3aa: CASSGRRGSYNEQFF
abundance: -; d_gene: -; j_gene: TRBJ2-7; v_gene: TRBV20-1; CDR3aa: CSAPQSRGHEQYF
abundance: many; d_gene: TRBD1; j_gene: TRBJ1-4; v_gene: TRBV7-6; CDR3aa: CASSPGQGAEKLFF
abundance: -; d_gene: TRBD1; j_gene: TRBJ2-4; v_gene: TRBV7-2; CDR3aa: CASSFVTGDIQYF
abundance: -; d_gene: -; j_gene: TRBJ1-2; v_gene: TRBV12-2; CDR3aa: CASRLGTWDRGRRNYGYTF
abundance: few; d_gene: -; j_gene: TRBJ2-1; v_gene: TRBV2; CDR3aa: CASSIMRGEQFF
abundance: -; d_gene: TRBD1; j_gene: TRBJ1-2; v_gene: TRBV10-3; CDR3aa: CAITDRGSYGYTF
abundance: -; d_gene: TRBD1; j_gene: TRBJ1-2; v_gene: TRBV20-1; CDR3aa: CSAGTDYGYTF
abundance: many; d_gene: TRBD1; j_gene: TRBJ2-5; v_gene: TRBV2; CDR3aa: CASRGTGAETQYF
abundance: many; d_gene: TRBD1; j_gene: TRBJ2-3; v_gene: TRBV11-2; CDR3aa: CASSLRGQDTQYF
abundance: -; d_gene: -; j_gene: TRBJ1-4; v_gene: TRBV4-2; CDR3aa: CASSQDTRTGFAEKLFF
abundance: -; d_gene: -; j_gene: TRBJ2-2; v_gene: TRBV6-5; CDR3aa: CASSTQGTGELFF
abundance: -; d_gene: TRBD1; j_gene: TRBJ2-1; v_gene: TRBV5-4; CDR3aa: CASSPGQPNEQFF
abundance: many; d_gene: -; j_gene: TRBJ2-3; v_gene: TRBV7-9; CDR3aa: CASSLAHSYADTQYF
abundance: -; d_gene: -; j_gene: TRBJ1-4; v_gene: TRBV6-1; CDR3aa: CASSDSGARTNEKLFF
abundance: -; d_gene: TRBD1; j_gene: TRBJ2-6; v_gene: TRBV7-6; CDR3aa: CASSLATGVAGANVLTF